The 2 T cell receptor beta chains in this list originate from one sample, sequenced in a study of cytomegalovirus exposure and HLA in healthy donors (dated by TCRdb to the late 2010s). Libraries were prepared through the immunoSEQ multiplex PCR assay. The multiplex PCR relied on a mix of 60 forward primers for TCR Vbeta segments and 13 reverse primers for TCR Jbeta segments. Held by TCRdb, this immuneACCESS table contains in-frame sequences only and omits some clones. Under half of the omission traces to an unresolved V gene where checked; the cause of the rest is unknown. In all, the sample holds about 180,000 clones, and more than 60% of those were seen once. Jointly, the top ten make up about 1.5% of the sample. The specimen sequenced was PBMCs. Receptor source: a man aged 18 to 30 in good health and CMV-seronegative.

A note on this clone: The junction differs from germline at one of its ends, possibly a read error. Other nucleotide sequences in the sample specify the same CDR3. The genes are TRBV25-1 and TRBJ2-3, with D possibly being TRBD1 (7 bases). In germline, CDR1 is MGHDK, CDR2 SYGVNS. The CDR3 sequence is 15 residues long. The CDR3 DNA is TGTGCTAGCAGTGAAGGGGGGACAGTCACAGATACGCAGTATTTT. The encoded protein is CASSEGGTVTDTQYF.

The J gene is TRBJ2-7, the V gene TRBV5-1; no firm D call. V lost 4 bases and J 3 bases, leaving 14 bases between the germline ends. The CDR3 is made up of 14 amino acids. Germline V CDR1 and CDR2: SGHRS, YFSETQ. The CDR3 DNA follows: TGCGCCAGCAGCCCGCTCAATGCCTACTACGAGCAGTACTTC. The encoded protein is CASSPLNAYYEQYF.